This T cell receptor (beta chain) was sequenced in a study of post-analysis software for immune sequencing data. Whole-study context: In terms of disease course, relapsing-remitting, secondary progressive and progressive-relapsing multiple sclerosis were included. Study-level findings and limits: Under F measure analysis, samples from one preparation batch co-clustered strongly. Patients with multiple sclerosis recorded significantly lower normalized Chao1 diversity than controls, the study found.

This clonotype was recorded a few times. Its cognate antigen is unknown. Researchers reported that TCR beta cDNA libraries carried unique molecular identifiers. cDNA molecules numbering about half a million came from approximately 1 to 10 million T cells. TCRdb used MiXCR to reprocess the PCR reads, holding one entry per CDR3 protein. The profile shows approximately 360,000 distinct CDR3 sequences, less than 40% of them singletons. The sequenced sample was blood. This TCR came from a girl between 5 and 17 years old with multiple sclerosis.

For the CDR3, the DNA is TGTGCCAGCAGTTCCAGGGGAGGGAGACAAGAGACCCAGTACTTC. This gives the protein CASSSRGGRQETQYF. The chain combines TRBV12-3 or TRBV12-4 with TRBJ2-5, with D possibly matching TRBD2 (7 bases). The CDR3 has 15 amino acids. Trimming pared 4 bases from V and 2 bases from J, leaving 14 bases between.